These 10 T cell receptor beta chains share one sample of origin, sequenced in a study of T cells in localized non-small cell lung cancer. This table comes from immunoSEQ multiplex PCR, and its TCRdb copy is limited to in-frame clones, with some not included. The repertoire holds about 33,000 clones, with 80% as singletons. This specimen consisted of peripheral blood, obtained before any cancer treatment. These receptor sequences come from an older male donor with stage III squamous cell lung carcinoma.

This chain links TRBV28 with TRBJ1-2, with TRBD1 identical over 8 bases. Looked up from germline, CDR1 is MDHEN and CDR2 is SYDVKM. This CDR3 contains 14 residues. With V trimmed by 5 bases and J by 3 bases, 5 bases remained unmatched. The CDR3: CASSQGQGHYGYTF. Here the CDR3 DNA reads TGTGCCAGCAGTCAAGGACAGGGCCACTATGGCTACACCTTC.

The genes are TRBV6-5 and TRBJ2-1; D not certain. Germline CDR1 is MNHEY and CDR2 is SVGAGI. There are 13 residues in the CDR3. Trimming took 2 bases from V and 5 from J, leaving 7 bases between them. The DNA for the CDR3 is TGTGCCAGCAGTTACGAATACGACAATGAGCAGTTCTTC. Protein product: CASSYEYDNEQFF.

This chain joins TRBV19 and TRBJ2-6, with D possibly matching TRBD2 (6 bases). Trimming took off 5 bases at V and 2 bases at J, with 13 bases between the two ends. In germline, CDR1 is LNHDA, CDR2 SQIVND (reference sequence). This CDR3 spans 16 amino acids. This CDR3 reads CASSRGNAAGANVLTF. CDR3 nucleotide sequence: TGTGCCAGTAGTCGGGGGAACGCGGCTGGGGCCAACGTCCTGACTTTC.

The V gene is TRBV28, the J gene TRBJ2-7, with unresolved D. V lost 7 bases, J lost 0 bases, and 16 bases lay in between. CDR3 length: 15 residues. Germline CDR1 MDHEN, CDR2 SYDVKM. The CDR3, as DNA: TGTGCCAGCACTCCCGAGAGTCTAAGCTCCTACGAGCAGTACTTC. Protein sequence: CASTPESLSSYEQYF.

The chain employs TRBV6-5 and TRBJ1-2, with 9 nucleotides matching TRBD1. The CDR3 runs 14 residues. Looked up from germline, CDR1 is MNHEY and CDR2 is SVGAGI. Trimming took 2 bases from V and 8 from J; bases not matched to a gene: 6. Here the CDR3 DNA reads TGTGCCAGCAGTTACGAGGGACAGGGTGGGGGCTACACCTTC. Translated, it gives CASSYEGQGGGYTF.

This clone was detected once. This chain links TRBV11-2 with TRBJ2-1; 11 bases line up with TRBD2. V lost 3 bases and J lost 0; bases outside the gene matches: 7. Germline V CDR1 and CDR2: SGHAT, FQNNGV. This CDR3 contains 18 residues. The CDR3 bases are TGTGCCAGCAGCTTTCTAGCGGGAGGTCGTCGCTCCTACAATGAGCAGTTCTTC. Translation gives CASSFLAGGRRSYNEQFF.

This clone was observed once. CDR3 protein: CASSQGDLSYNEQFF. The CDR3 nucleotides read TGCGCCAGCAGCCAAGGGGACTTGTCCTACAATGAGCAGTTCTTC. The chain is built from TRBV4-3 and TRBJ2-1; TRBD2 might be the D (6 bases). The CDR3 covers 15 residues. V was cut by 1 base and J by 1 base, with 8 bases left in between. Germline V CDR1 and CDR2: LGHNA, YSLEER.

The chain links TRBV10-3 to TRBJ2-1; 8 nucleotides match TRBD2. This CDR3 is 16 amino acids long. Trimming removed 3 bases from V and 2 bases from J; junction bases left unmatched: 6. Germline-derived CDR1 and CDR2 are ENHRY and SYGVKD. The CDR3 sequence: CAISDIAGGTYNEQFF. CDR3 DNA: TGTGCCATCAGTGACATTGCGGGAGGTACCTACAATGAGCAGTTCTTC.

About this clone itself: One junction end disagrees with the germline gene, perhaps due to a read error. CDR3 sequence: CASRQVAGGPTGELFF. Written as DNA, the CDR3 is TGCGCCAGCAGACAAGTAGCGGGGGGGCCTACCGGGGAGCTGTTTTTT. The chain links TRBV4-3 to TRBJ2-2; 11 bases align to TRBD2. The CDR3 runs 16 residues. The germline V gene has CDR1 LGHNA and CDR2 YSLEER.

The chain carries TRBV7-3 and TRBJ2-4, with D perhaps matching TRBD1 (5 bases). Germline loops: CDR1 SGHTA, CDR2 FQGTGA. Trimming stripped 2 bases from V and 6 bases from J, with 8 bases between. The CDR3 is 13 amino acids. CDR3 region: CASSLGQGNIQYF. The CDR3 coding sequence is TGTGCCAGCAGCTTAGGGCAGGGAAACATTCAGTACTTC. Based on the CDR3 plus reference TRBV7-3 and TRBJ2-4, the full variable domain is GAGVSQTPSNKVTEKGKYVELRCDPISGHTALYWYRQSLGQGPEFLIYFQGTGAADDSGLPNDRFFAVRPEGSVSTLKIQRTERGDSAVYLCASSLGQGNIQYFGAGTRLSVL.